The sequence of this TCR beta chain was determined in a study of cytomegalovirus exposure and HLA in healthy donors. With 60 Vbeta and 13 Jbeta primers, the PCR was carried out. This table comes from immunoSEQ multiplex PCR, and its TCRdb copy is limited to in-frame clones, with some not included. The data contain 140,000 to 150,000 clones, 65% to 85% of them singletons. Germline CDR1 is SGHTA and CDR2 is FQGNSA. The CDR3 extends over 12 amino acids. The V end was cut by 7 bases, the J end by 4 bases, with 10 bases between. The chain joins TRBV7-2 to TRBJ1-2; D gene unclear. Sequenced material: PBMCs. This TCR derives from a woman in her forties in good health and CMV-seropositive. CDR3 region: CASTQFRYGYTF. CDR3 in DNA: TGTGCCAGCACCCAGTTCCGCTATGGCTACACCTTC.